Sequencing of this TCR beta chain was carried out in a study of T cells in Graves' hyperthyroidism and ophthalmopathy. Hyperthyroidism had been newly diagnosed in patients aged 18 to 65, and its duration was under 2 months. Before ophthalmopathy appeared, progressors gave blood at initial hyperthyroidism diagnosis. This clonotype has ten or more counts. The source material, RNA transcripts, was used to amplify TCR beta CDR3 regions. HTBI primers drove first-round RT-PCR of the TCR CDR3. TCRdb re-called the multiplex PCR reads with MiXCR, one entry per CDR3 protein. This table has over 700,000 distinct CDR3 sequences, 18% appearing once. Germline V gene sequence: CDR1 MNHEY, CDR2 SVGEGT. The germline V and J ends were trimmed by 5 bases and 4 bases, with 8 bases remaining between them. The CDR3 is made up of 12 amino acids.

The origin of this receptor is a woman aged 45 to 65 with Graves' hyperthyroidism that later progressed to Graves' ophthalmopathy. The gene calls are TRBV6-2 or TRBV6-3 and TRBJ1-2; D is unclear. The material sequenced was blood. CDR3 loop: CASSGDGYGYTF. The CDR3 DNA follows: TGTGCCAGCAGTGGCGACGGCTATGGCTACACCTTC.